This T cell receptor beta chain was recovered during a study of cytomegalovirus exposure and HLA in healthy donors. About the study: Drawn from HLA-typed donors, 80 million to 100 million unique TCRs were held in an early data release.

This clone was recorded once. Trimming pared 3 bases from V and 3 bases from J, leaving 8 bases between. Germline values: CDR1 ENHRY, CDR2 SYGVKD. The CDR3 totals 13 residues. This PCR relied on a set of 60 Vbeta primers and 13 Jbeta primers. Method: immunoSEQ multiplex PCR; TCRdb's copy keeps in-frame clones and lacks some. Counted here are just over 150,000 clones, about 65% occurring once; the ten biggest clones make up approximately 6.9%. Sequencing used PBMCs. The clonotype comes from a man aged 35 to 55 in good health and CMV-seropositive. The rearrangement joins TRBV10-3 to TRBJ1-2, with D possibly being TRBD1 (6 bases). The CDR3 is CAISERGYYGYTF. The CDR3, as DNA: TGTGCCATCAGTGAAAGGGGGTACTATGGCTACACCTTC.